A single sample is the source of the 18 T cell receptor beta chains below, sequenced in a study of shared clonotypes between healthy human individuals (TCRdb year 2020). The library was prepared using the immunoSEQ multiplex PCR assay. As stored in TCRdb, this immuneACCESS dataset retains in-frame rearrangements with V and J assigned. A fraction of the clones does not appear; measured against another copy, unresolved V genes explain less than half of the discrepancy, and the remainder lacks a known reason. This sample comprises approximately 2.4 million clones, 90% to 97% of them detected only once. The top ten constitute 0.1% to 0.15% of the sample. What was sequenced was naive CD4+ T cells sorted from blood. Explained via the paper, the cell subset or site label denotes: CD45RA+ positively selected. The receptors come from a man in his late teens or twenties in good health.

CDR3 amino acids: CASSNRTSGTGELFF. The DNA for the CDR3 is TGTGCCAGTAGTAATAGGACTAGCGGCACCGGGGAGCTGTTTTTT. The genes are TRBV19 and TRBJ2-2; 10 nucleotides agree with TRBD2. V shed 4 bases and J 4 bases; nucleotides not matched to a gene: 3. The CDR3 is 15 residues long. The germline V gene encodes CDR1 LNHDA and CDR2 SQIVND (reference sequence). The full variable domain, its missing parts supplied by reference TRBV19 and TRBJ2-2, is DGGITQSPKYLFRKEGQNVTLSCEQNLNHDAMYWYRQDPGQGLRLIYYSQIVNDFQKGDIAEGYSVSREKKESFPLTVTSAQKNPTAFYLCASSNRTSGTGELFFGEGSRLTVL.

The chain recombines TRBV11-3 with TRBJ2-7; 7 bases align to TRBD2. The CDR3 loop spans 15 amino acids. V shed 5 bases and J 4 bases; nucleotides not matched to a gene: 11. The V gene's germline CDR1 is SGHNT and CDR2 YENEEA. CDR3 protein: CASSPPLGEGYEQYF. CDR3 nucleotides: TGTGCCAGCAGCCCCCCTCTGGGGGAGGGTTACGAGCAGTACTTC.

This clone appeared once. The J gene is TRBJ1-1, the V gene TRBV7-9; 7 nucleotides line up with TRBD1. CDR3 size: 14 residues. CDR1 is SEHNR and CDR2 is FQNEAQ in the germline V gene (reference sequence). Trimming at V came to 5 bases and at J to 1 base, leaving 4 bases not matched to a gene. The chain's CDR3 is CASSIQGTNTEAFF. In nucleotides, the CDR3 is TGTGCCAGCAGCATACAGGGGACGAACACTGAAGCTTTCTTT.

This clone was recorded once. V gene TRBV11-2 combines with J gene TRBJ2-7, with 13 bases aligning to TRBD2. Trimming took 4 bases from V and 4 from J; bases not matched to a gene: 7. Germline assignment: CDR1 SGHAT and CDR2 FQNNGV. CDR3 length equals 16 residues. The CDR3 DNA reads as TGTGCCAGCAGCTCTGCTACTAGCGGGAGGGTGTACGAGCAGTACTTC. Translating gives CASSSATSGRVYEQYF.

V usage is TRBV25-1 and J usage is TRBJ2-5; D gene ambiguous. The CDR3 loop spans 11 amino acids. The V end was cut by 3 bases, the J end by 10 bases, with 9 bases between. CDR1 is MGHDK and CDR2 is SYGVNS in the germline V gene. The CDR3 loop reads CASSDRLVQYF. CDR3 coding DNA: TGTGCCAGCAGTGATCGACTTGTCCAGTACTTC.

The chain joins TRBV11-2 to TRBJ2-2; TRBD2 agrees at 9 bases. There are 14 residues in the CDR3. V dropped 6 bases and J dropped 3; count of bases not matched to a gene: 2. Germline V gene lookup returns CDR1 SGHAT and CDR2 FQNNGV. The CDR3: CASRRTSDTGELFF. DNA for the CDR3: TGTGCCAGCAGGCGGACTAGCGACACCGGGGAGCTGTTTTTT.

The CDR3 nucleotides read TGTGCCACTGGACTAGCGGAATACAATGAGCAGTTCTTC. Amino acids: CATGLAEYNEQFF. The rearrangement uses TRBV5-4 and TRBJ2-1; 10 bases are shared with TRBD2. The length of the CDR3 is 13 residues. V dropped 9 bases and J dropped 4; count of bases not matched to a gene: 4. CDR1 and CDR2 (germline): SGHNT, YYREEE (reference sequence).

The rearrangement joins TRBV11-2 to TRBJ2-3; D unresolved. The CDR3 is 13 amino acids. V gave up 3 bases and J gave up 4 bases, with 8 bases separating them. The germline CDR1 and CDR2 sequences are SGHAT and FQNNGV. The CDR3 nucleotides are TGTGCCAGCAGCTTCGCAAATGCAGATACGCAGTATTTT. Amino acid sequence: CASSFANADTQYF.

In DNA, the CDR3 is TGCGCCAGCAGCCAAGTTTTCGGTGAGCAGTTCTTC. It encodes CASSQVFGEQFF. The genes are TRBV4-1 and TRBJ2-1; D unclear. Germline CDR1 reads MGHRA; CDR2 reads YSYEKL. The V gene lost 1 base and the J gene lost 9 bases, with 7 bases spanning the gap. The CDR3 contains 12 residues.

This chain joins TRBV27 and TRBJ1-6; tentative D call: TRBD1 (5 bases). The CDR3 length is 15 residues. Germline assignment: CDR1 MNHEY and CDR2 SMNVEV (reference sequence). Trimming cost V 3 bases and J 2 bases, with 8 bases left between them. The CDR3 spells CASSLGVTYNSPLHF. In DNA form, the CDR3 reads TGTGCCAGCAGTTTGGGGGTTACCTATAATTCACCCCTCCACTTT.

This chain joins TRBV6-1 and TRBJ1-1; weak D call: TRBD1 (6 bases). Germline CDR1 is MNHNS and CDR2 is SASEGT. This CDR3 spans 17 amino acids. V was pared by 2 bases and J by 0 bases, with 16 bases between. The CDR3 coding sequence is TGTGCCAGCAGTGAACCCCGGGGGAGGGGGATGAACACTGAAGCTTTCTTT. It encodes CASSEPRGRGMNTEAFF.

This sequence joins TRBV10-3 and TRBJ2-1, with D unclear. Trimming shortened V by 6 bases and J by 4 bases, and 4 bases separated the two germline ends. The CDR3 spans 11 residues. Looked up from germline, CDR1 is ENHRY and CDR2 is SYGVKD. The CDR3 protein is CAIRRYNEQFF. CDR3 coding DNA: TGTGCCATCAGACGTTACAATGAGCAGTTCTTC.

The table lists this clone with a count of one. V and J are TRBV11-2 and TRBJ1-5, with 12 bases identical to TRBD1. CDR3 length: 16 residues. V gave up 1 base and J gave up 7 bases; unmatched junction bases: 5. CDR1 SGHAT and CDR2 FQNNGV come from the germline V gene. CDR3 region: CASSLGDRGRRQPQHF. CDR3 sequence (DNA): TGTGCCAGCAGCTTAGGGGACAGGGGGCGTCGACAGCCCCAGCATTTT.

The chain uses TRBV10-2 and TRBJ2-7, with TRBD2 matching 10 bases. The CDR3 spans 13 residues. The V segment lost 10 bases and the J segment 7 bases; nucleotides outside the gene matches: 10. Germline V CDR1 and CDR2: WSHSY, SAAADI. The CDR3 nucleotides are TGCGCCACTAGCGGGAGTGTTACCTCGGAGCAGTACTTC. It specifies CATSGSVTSEQYF.

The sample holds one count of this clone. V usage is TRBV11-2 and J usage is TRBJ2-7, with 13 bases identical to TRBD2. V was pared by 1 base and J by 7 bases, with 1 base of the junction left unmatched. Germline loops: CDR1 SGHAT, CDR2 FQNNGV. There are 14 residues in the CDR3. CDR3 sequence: CASSLGGLAGEQYF. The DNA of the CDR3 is TGTGCCAGCAGCTTAGGGGGACTAGCGGGGGAGCAGTACTTC.

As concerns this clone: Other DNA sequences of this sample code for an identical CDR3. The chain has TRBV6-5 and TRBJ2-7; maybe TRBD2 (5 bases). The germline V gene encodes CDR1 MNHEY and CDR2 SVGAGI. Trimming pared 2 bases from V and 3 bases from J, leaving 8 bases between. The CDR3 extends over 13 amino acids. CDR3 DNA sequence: TGTGCCAGCAGTTACCGGGAACGCTACGAGCAGTACTTC. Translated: CASSYRERYEQYF.

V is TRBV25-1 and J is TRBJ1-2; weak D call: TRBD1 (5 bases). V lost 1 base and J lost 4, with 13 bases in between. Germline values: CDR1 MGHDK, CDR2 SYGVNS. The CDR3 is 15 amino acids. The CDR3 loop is CASSEFVRVPYGYTF. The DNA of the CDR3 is TGTGCCAGCAGTGAATTTGTCAGGGTCCCCTATGGCTACACCTTC.

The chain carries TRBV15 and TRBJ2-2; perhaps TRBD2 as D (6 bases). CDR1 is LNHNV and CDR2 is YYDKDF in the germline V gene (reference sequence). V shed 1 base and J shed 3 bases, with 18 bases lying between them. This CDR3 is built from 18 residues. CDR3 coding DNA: TGTGCCACCAGCAGAGCCGCGCAGGGTAGCGGTCACACCGGGGAGCTGTTTTTT. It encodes CATSRAAQGSGHTGELFF.